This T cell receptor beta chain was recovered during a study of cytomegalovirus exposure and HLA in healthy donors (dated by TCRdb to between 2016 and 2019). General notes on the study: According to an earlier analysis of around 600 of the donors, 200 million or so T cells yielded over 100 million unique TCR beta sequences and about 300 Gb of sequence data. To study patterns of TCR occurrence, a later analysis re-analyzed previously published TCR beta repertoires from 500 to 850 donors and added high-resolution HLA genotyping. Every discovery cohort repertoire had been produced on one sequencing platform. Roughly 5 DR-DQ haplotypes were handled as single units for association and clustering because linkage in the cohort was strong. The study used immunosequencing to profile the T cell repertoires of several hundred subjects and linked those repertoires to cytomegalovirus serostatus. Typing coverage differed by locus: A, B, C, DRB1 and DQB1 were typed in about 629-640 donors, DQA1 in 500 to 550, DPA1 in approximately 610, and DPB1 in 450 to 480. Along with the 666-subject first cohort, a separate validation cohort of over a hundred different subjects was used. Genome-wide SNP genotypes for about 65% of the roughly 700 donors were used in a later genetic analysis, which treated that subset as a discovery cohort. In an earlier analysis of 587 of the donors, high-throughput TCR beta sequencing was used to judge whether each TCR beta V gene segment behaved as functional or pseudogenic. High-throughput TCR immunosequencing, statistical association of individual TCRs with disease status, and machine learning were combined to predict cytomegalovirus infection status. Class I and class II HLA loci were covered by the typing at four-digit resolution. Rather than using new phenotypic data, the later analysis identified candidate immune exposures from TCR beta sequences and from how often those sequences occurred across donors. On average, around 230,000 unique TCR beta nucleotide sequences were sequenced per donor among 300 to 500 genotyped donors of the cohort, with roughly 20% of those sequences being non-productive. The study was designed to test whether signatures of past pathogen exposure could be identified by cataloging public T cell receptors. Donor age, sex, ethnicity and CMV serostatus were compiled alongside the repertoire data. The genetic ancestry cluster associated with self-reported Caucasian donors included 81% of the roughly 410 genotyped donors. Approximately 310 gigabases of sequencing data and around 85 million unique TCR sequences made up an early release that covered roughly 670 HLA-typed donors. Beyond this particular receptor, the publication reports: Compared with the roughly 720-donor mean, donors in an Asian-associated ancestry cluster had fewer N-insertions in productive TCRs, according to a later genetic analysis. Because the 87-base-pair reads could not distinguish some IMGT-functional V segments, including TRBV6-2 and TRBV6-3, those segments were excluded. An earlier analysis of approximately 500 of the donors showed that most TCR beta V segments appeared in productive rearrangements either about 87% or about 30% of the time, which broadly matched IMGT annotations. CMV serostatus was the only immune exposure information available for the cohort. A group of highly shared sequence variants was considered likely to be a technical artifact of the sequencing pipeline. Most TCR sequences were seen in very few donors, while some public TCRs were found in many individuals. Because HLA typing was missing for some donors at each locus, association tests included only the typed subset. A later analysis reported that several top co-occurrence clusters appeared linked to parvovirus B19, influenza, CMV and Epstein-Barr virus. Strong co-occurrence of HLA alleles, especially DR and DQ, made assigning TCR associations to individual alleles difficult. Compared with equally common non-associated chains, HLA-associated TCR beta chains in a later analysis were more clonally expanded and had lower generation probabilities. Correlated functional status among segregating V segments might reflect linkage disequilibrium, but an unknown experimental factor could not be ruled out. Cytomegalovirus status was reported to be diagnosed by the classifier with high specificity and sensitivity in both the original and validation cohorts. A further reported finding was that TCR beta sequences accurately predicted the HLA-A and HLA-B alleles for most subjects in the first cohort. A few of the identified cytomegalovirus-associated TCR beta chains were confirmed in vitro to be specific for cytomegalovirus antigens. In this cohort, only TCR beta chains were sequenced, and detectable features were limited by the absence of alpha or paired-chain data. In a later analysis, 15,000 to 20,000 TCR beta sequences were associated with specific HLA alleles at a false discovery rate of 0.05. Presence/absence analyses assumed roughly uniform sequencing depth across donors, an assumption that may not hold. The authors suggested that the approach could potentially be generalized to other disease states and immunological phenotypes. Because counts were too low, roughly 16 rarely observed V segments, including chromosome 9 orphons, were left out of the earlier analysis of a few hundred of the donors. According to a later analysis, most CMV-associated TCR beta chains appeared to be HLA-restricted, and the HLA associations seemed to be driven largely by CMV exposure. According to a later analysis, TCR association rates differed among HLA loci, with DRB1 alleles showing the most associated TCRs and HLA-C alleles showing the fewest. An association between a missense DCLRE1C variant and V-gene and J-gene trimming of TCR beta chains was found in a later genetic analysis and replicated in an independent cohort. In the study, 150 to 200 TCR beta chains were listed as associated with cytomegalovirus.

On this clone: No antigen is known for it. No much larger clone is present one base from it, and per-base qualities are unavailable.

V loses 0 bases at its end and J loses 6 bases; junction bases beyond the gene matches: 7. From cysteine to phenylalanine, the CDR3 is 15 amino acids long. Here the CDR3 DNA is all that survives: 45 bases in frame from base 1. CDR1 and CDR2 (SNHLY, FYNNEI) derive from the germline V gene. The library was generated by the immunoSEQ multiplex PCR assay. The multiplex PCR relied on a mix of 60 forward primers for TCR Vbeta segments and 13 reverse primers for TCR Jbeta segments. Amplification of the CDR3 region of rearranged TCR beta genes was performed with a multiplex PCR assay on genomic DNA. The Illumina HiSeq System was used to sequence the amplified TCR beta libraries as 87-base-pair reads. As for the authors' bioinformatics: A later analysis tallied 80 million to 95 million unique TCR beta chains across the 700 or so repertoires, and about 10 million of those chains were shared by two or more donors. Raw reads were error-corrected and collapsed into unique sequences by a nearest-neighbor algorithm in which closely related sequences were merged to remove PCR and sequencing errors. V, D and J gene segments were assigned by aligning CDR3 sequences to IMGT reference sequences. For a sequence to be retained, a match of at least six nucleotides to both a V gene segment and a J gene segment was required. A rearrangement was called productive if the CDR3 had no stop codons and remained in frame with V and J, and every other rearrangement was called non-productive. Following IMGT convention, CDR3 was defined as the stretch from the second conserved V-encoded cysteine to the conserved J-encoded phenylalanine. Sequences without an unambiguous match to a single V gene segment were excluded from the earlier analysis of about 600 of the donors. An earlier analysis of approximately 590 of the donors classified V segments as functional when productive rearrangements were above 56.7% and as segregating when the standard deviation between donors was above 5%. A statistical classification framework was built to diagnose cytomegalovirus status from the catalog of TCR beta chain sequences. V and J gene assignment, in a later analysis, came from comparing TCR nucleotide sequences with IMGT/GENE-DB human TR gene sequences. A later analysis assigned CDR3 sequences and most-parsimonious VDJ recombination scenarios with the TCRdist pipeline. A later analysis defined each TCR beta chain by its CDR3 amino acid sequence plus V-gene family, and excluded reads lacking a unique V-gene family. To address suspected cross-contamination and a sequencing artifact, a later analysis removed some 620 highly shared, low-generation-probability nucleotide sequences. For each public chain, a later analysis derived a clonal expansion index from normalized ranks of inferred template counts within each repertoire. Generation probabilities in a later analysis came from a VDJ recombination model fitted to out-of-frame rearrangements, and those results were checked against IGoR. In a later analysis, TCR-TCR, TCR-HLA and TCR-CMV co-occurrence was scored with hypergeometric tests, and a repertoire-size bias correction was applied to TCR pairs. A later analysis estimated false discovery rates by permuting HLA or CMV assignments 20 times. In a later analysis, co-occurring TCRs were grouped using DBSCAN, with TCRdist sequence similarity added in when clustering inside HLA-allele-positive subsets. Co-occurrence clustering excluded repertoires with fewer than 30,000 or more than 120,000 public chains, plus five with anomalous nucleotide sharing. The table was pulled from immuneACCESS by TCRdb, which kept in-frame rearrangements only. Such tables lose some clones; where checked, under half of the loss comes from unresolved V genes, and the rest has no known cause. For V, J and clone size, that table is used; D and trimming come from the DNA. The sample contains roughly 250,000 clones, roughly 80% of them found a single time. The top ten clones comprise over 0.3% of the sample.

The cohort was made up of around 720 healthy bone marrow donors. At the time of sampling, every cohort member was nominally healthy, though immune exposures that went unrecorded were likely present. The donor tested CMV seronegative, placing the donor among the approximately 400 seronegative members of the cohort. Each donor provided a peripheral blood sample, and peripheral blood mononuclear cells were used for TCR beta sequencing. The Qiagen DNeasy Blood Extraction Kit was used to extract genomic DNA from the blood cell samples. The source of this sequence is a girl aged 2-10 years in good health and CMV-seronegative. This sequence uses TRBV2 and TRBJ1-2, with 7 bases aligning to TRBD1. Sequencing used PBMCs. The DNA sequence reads TGTGCCAGCAGTGAAGCGACAGGGATTCGCCATGGCTACACCTTC. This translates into CASSEATGIRHGYTF.